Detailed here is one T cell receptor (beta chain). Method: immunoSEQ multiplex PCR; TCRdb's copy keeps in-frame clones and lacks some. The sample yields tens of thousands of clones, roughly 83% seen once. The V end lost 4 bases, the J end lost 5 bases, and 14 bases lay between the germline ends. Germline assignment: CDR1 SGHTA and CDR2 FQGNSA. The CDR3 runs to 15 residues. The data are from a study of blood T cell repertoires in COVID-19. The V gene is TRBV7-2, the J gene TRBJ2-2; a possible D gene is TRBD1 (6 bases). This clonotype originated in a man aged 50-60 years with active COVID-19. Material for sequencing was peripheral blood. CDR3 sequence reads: CASSSRARGTGELFF. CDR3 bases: TGTGCCAGCAGCTCAAGAGCTAGGGGGACCGGGGAGCTGTTTTTT.